A selection of T cell receptor beta chains follows, all from one sample in a study of tumor and adjacent non-tumor tissue in lung cancer. TCRdb redid the calling of the multiplex PCR reads with MiXCR, one entry per CDR3 protein. The profile covers fewer than 100,000 distinct CDR3 sequences, with 65% to 80% appearing a single time and 20% to 25% taken by the ten largest. The sample was distant non-tumor lung tissue. The receptors were gathered from a woman aged 50 to 60 with non-small cell lung cancer. CDR3s include the opening cysteine and the closing phenylalanine or tryptophan. A D gene is named only where the DNA matches it firmly. Rows may omit the clone size; those that give it use once, few, many or a size class.

V: TRBV6-2/TRBV6-3; D: NA; size: NA; J: TRBJ2-1; CDR3: CAGSFAPYNEQFF; DNA: TGTGCCGGCAGTTTTGCCCCTTATAATGAGCAGTTCTTC
V: TRBV6-5; D: TRBD2; size: NA; J: TRBJ2-7; CDR3: CDSSFSGRVGERYF; DNA: TGTGACAGCAGTTTTAGCGGGAGGGTTGGCGAGCGGTACTTC
V: TRBV5-4; D: NA; size: NA; J: TRBJ2-7; CDR3: CAGSRGYGTGMDEQYF; DNA: TGTGCCGGCAGCCGTGGGTACGGGACGGGCATGGACGAGCAGTACTTC
V: TRBV6-5; D: TRBD1; size: NA; J: TRBJ1-3; CDR3: CASSRGQITSWSPGNTIYF; DNA: TGTGCCAGCAGCCGGGGACAGATCACATCTTGGAGCCCTGGAAACACCATATATTTT
V: TRBV7-8; D: NA; size: NA; J: TRBJ1-2; CDR3: CVSSLLEFNYGYAF; DNA: TGTGTCAGCAGCTTATTGGAGTTCAACTATGGCTACGCCTTC
V: TRBV29-1; D: TRBD2; size: NA; J: TRBJ2-1; CDR3: CSVTGRDYNGQFF; DNA: TGCAGCGTTACTGGCAGGGACTACAATGGGCAGTTCTTC
V: TRBV7-9; D: TRBD2; size: NA; J: TRBJ2-5; CDR3: CASTSPAGGLWETQYF; DNA: TGTGCCAGCACAAGCCCAGCGGGAGGGCTCTGGGAGACCCAGTACTTC
V: TRBV11-2; D: NA; size: NA; J: TRBJ2-1; CDR3: CASSTSCSYNEQFF; DNA: TGTGCCAGCAGTACTAGCTGCTCCTACAATGAGCAGTTCTTC
V: TRBV12-3/TRBV12-4; D: NA; size: NA; J: TRBJ2-5; CDR3: CANSWGLETQYF; DNA: TGTGCCAACAGTTGGGGGCTGGAGACCCAGTACTTC
V: TRBV6-5; D: TRBD2; size: once; J: TRBJ2-3; CDR3: CTSSYRTSGSSNTQYF; DNA: TGTACCAGCAGTTATCGGACTAGCGGGAGTAGTAATACACAATATTTT
V: TRBV2; D: NA; size: NA; J: TRBJ2-3; CDR3: CACQLEYTDTQYF; DNA: TGTGCCTGCCAACTAGAGTACACAGATACGCAGTATTTT
V: TRBV5-6; D: NA; size: once; J: TRBJ2-2; CDR3: CASSLGYGEPFF; DNA: TGTGCCAGTAGCTTGGGCTACGGGGAGCCGTTTTTT
V: TRBV5-5; D: NA; size: NA; J: TRBJ2-7; CDR3: CASRFSIFERAHEQYF; DNA: TGTGCCAGCAGGTTCTCCATTTTCGAGAGAGCTCACGAGCAGTACTTC
V: TRBV10-3; D: NA; size: NA; J: TRBJ2-2; CDR3: CSTKPRTTGELFF; DNA: TGTTCCACCAAACCGAGAACAACCGGGGAGTTGTTTTTT
V: TRBV7-7; D: NA; size: NA; J: TRBJ1-5; CDR3: CASSRHPGSNQPQHF; DNA: TGTGCTAGCAGCCGGCACCCAGGGAGCAATCAGCCCCAGCATTTT
V: TRBV12-3/TRBV12-4; D: NA; size: NA; J: TRBJ1-2; CDR3: CANSRLERGYTF; DNA: TGTGCCAACAGCCGACTTGAAAGGGGATACACCTTC
V: TRBV10-2; D: NA; size: NA; J: TRBJ1-1; CDR3: CASSAQGEGRNEAFF; DNA: TGCGCCAGCAGTGCCCAGGGTGAGGGGAGAAACGAAGCTTTCTTT
V: TRBV11-2; D: NA; size: NA; J: TRBJ2-5; CDR3: CGSSLEVGRRETQYF; DNA: TGTGGCAGCAGCCTAGAGGTTGGCAGGAGAGAGACCCAGTACTTC
V: TRBV2; D: TRBD1; size: NA; J: TRBJ2-7; CDR3: CASSEKGTGPWEHYF; DNA: TGTGCCAGTAGTGAAAAAGGGACAGGGCCCTGGGAGCACTACTTC
V: TRBV6-1; D: NA; size: medium-sized; J: TRBJ2-7; CDR3: CASRENPRAHPYEQYF; DNA: TGTGCCAGCAGAGAAAATCCCCGTGCCCACCCCTACGAGCAGTACTTC
V: TRBV6-6; D: TRBD1; size: once; J: TRBJ1-3; CDR3: CANSSWTGGGSTIYF; DNA: TGTGCCAACAGTTCATGGACAGGTGGTGGAAGCACCATATATTTT
V: TRBV10-3; D: TRBD2; size: NA; J: TRBJ2-1; CDR3: CTIREGEGPYSEQLF; DNA: TGTACCATCAGGGAAGGGGAGGGTCCCTACAGTGAGCAGCTCTTC
V: TRBV11-3; D: TRBD2; size: NA; J: TRBJ2-1; CDR3: CSSSLGTSSSSYIEQLF; DNA: TGTTCCAGCAGCTTAGGGACTAGCAGCAGCTCCTACATTGAGCAGCTCTTC
V: TRBV2; D: TRBD1; size: few; J: TRBJ2-1; CDR3: CASTGTGVYNEQFF; DNA: TGTGCCAGCACGGGGACAGGGGTTTACAATGAGCAGTTCTTC
V: TRBV11-2; D: NA; size: NA; J: TRBJ2-1; CDR3: CTSCLDNRVHNEQFF; DNA: TGTACCAGCTGCTTAGATAACAGGGTTCACAATGAGCAGTTCTTC
V: TRBV30; D: TRBD1; size: NA; J: TRBJ1-5; CDR3: CAWNQTGKGQSQHF; DNA: TGTGCATGGAATCAGACAGGGAAGGGTCAGTCCCAGCATTTT
V: TRBV28; D: TRBD2; size: NA; J: TRBJ2-2; CDR3: CGSSPTSAAGEPFF; DNA: TGTGGCAGCAGTCCTACTAGCGCGGCCGGGGAGCCGTTTTTT
V: TRBV5-1; D: NA; size: many; J: TRBJ2-1; CDR3: CASSFGENYNEQFF; DNA: TGCGCCAGCAGCTTCGGCGAGAACTACAATGAGCAGTTCTTC
V: TRBV11-2; D: NA; size: NA; J: TRBJ2-1; CDR3: CASTVSVIYVEQFF; DNA: TGTGCCAGCACCGTTAGCGTTATCTACGTTGAGCAGTTCTTC
V: TRBV6-5; D: NA; size: NA; J: TRBJ2-2; CDR3: CVSRDPALAGEQFF; DNA: TGTGTCAGCAGGGACCCAGCGTTGGCCGGGGAGCAGTTTTTT
V: TRBV6-6; D: NA; size: NA; J: TRBJ2-3; CDR3: CASSAQGYTDTQCF; DNA: TGTGCTAGCAGTGCCCAGGGATACACAGATACGCAGTGTTTT
V: TRBV6-5; D: TRBD1; size: NA; J: TRBJ1-6; CDR3: CSSSHKGAGSSPLHF; DNA: TGTTCCAGCAGCCATAAGGGGGCGGGAAGTTCACCCCTCCACTTT
V: TRBV10-3; D: TRBD2; size: NA; J: TRBJ2-3; CDR3: CAINLDITSGSSTDTLYF; DNA: TGTGCCATCAACCTCGACATTACTAGCGGGAGTAGCACAGATACGCTGTATTTT
V: TRBV6-1; D: NA; size: NA; J: TRBJ1-2; CDR3: CASSHRRGEYGYTF; DNA: TGTGCCAGCAGTCACCGAAGAGGGGAATATGGCTACACCTTC